Listed below are T cell receptor beta chains from one sample, sequenced in a study of T cell responses to AZD1222 COVID-19 vaccine. TCRdb's copy holds only in-frame clones and misses some; the assay was immunoSEQ multiplex PCR. This sample has fewer than 120,000 clones; about 87% occur once, and the top ten carry 1.6%. The sample here was peripheral blood, taken on day 0 of AZD1222 vaccination. The receptors were sampled from an adult in good health. Each CDR3 is given with its conserved first and last residue. Fields, in order: clone size, J gene, D gene, V gene, CDR3 protein, CDR3 DNA. D genes are given only for firm matches. Clone size is not always given. Where it is, it says once, few, many or a class for expanded clones.

>.|TRBJ2-7|TRBD1|TRBV2
CASSDRVPYEQYF
TGTGCCAGCAGCGACAGGGTGCCCTACGAGCAGTACTTC
>.|TRBJ1-3|.|TRBV5-1
CASSLIPSSGNTIYF
TGCGCCAGCAGCTTGATCCCATCCTCTGGAAACACCATATATTTT
>.|TRBJ2-7|.|TRBV14
CASSHEGNYYEQYF
TGTGCCAGCAGCCACGAGGGTAACTACTACGAGCAGTACTTC
>.|TRBJ2-3|TRBD2|TRBV6-1
CASSEDGGNSDTQYF
TGTGCCAGCAGTGAAGACGGGGGGAACTCAGATACGCAGTATTTT
>.|TRBJ1-4|.|TRBV6-5
CASSYTNEKLFF
TGTGCCAGCAGTTATACTAATGAAAAACTGTTTTTT
>.|TRBJ1-5|.|TRBV2
CASRAGGVNQPQHF
TGTGCCAGCCGGGCAGGCGGGGTAAATCAGCCCCAGCATTTT
>.|TRBJ1-6|.|TRBV5-4
CASSPGPAPNNSPLHF
TGTGCCAGCAGCCCCGGCCCGGCACCGAATAATTCACCCCTCCACTTT
>.|TRBJ1-5|.|TRBV5-1
CASSLEGVSNQPQHF
TGCGCCAGCAGCTTGGAGGGGGTCAGCAATCAGCCCCAGCATTTT
>.|TRBJ2-7|TRBD2|TRBV6-2/TRBV6-3
CASSYSRLAGAGEQYF
TGTGCCAGCAGTTATTCTCGACTAGCGGGAGCGGGGGAGCAGTACTTC
>.|TRBJ2-7|.|TRBV18
CASSKTGQYEQYF
TGTGCCAGCTCTAAGACAGGACAATACGAGCAGTACTTC
>.|TRBJ1-2|.|TRBV10-3
CAISPQEDYGYTF
TGTGCCATTAGTCCCCAGGAAGACTATGGCTACACCTTC
>.|TRBJ1-2|TRBD1|TRBV29-1
CSGGTGDSILNYGYTF
TGCAGCGGTGGGACAGGGGACTCCATCCTTAACTATGGCTACACCTTC
>.|TRBJ1-2|.|TRBV4-2
CASSQGTGGPYGYTF
TGTGCCAGCAGCCAAGGAACGGGGGGCCCTTATGGCTACACCTTC
>.|TRBJ1-1|.|TRBV19
CARTARGAEAFF
TGTGCCAGAACTGCGAGGGGCGCTGAAGCTTTCTTT
>.|TRBJ1-2|TRBD1|TRBV6-5
CASSRRQGAKGYTF
TGTGCCAGCAGTCGCCGACAGGGGGCGAAGGGCTACACCTTC
>.|TRBJ1-1|.|TRBV6-5
CASNPSSVPNTEAFF
TGTGCCAGCAACCCGTCTTCCGTCCCGAACACTGAAGCTTTCTTT
>.|TRBJ2-1|TRBD2|TRBV19
CASSIAAGGRSSYNEQFF
TGTGCCAGTAGTATAGCGGCGGGAGGGCGAAGCTCCTACAATGAGCAGTTCTTC
>.|TRBJ2-3|.|TRBV4-1
CASSQGPGYDTQYF
TGCGCCAGCAGCCAAGGCCCAGGGTACGATACGCAGTATTTT
>.|TRBJ2-1|.|TRBV5-1
CASSYLTGTDEQFF
TGCGCCAGCAGCTATCTAACCGGGACGGATGAGCAGTTCTTC
>once|TRBJ2-7|TRBD2|TRBV5-1
CASSLGLRGTSGIYEQYF
TGCGCCAGCAGCTTGGGCCTCCGAGGGACTAGCGGGATTTACGAGCAGTACTTC
>.|TRBJ1-1|.|TRBV5-6
CASSLGEGLEAFF
TGTGCCAGCAGCTTGGGCGAGGGCCTCGAAGCTTTCTTT
>once|TRBJ1-1|.|TRBV25-1
CASSEEVGRGNTEAFF
TGTGCCAGCAGTGAAGAAGTCGGCAGGGGGAACACTGAAGCTTTCTTT